This T cell receptor beta chain was documented in a study of shared T cell receptors in the human thymus. The CDR3 contains 21 residues. The V and J ends lost 4 bases and 0 bases, in that order; junction bases with no gene match: 17. The V gene's germline CDR1 is MDHEN and CDR2 SYDVKM. Sequenced by immunoSEQ multiplex PCR; TCRdb stores in-frame clones only, minus some. This sample yields 540,000 or so clones, of which more than 75% are seen a single time; around 0.013% belongs to the top ten. These sequences were also reported in another study, on human thymus T cells. Per that paper: Resections from corrective heart surgery provided thymus tissue. There were highly overlapping thymic repertoires among unrelated individuals, as related research reported.

Sample: thymocytes. This chain links TRBV28 with TRBJ1-5, with TRBD1 identical over 11 bases. This TCR was sampled from a boy less than two years old with a congenital heart defect. In nucleotides, the CDR3 is TGTGCCAGCAGTTCCACCGGGACAGGGGGAATCAAAGGATATAGCAATCAGCCCCAGCATTTT. Translation gives CASSSTGTGGIKGYSNQPQHF. The whole variable domain, filled in from reference TRBV28 and TRBJ1-5, reads DVKVTQSSRYLVKRTGEKVFLECVQDMDHENMFWYRQDPGLGLRLIYFSYDVKMKEKGDIPEGYSVSREKKERFSLILESASTNQTSMYLCASSSTGTGGIKGYSNQPQHFGDGTRLSIL.